This entry lists 5 T cell receptor beta chains sequenced from one sample in a study of tumor-infiltrating lymphocytes in oesophageal squamous cell carcinoma. TCRdb processed the PCR reads anew with MiXCR; each CDR3 protein has one entry. Of some 13,000 distinct CDR3 sequences listed, 45% to 70% are singletons. The sample was esophageal tumor tissue. The receptors were gathered from a female donor with esophageal squamous cell carcinoma.

The table lists this clonotype with a count of one. The chain uses TRBV7-9 and TRBJ2-7; D not certain. The DNA end lines up better with TRBJ1-2; the J call may be wrong. This CDR3 has 15 amino acids. Looked up from germline, CDR1 is SEHNR and CDR2 is FQNEAQ (reference sequence). The CDR3 DNA reads as TGTGCCAGCAGCCGTAGCGGTCCGCAGGCTAGTGGCTACACCTTC. It encodes CASSRSGPQASGYTF.

The rearrangement uses TRBV7-8 and TRBJ2-5; D tentatively reads TRBD1 or TRBD2 (5 bases each). V was trimmed by 5 bases and J by 5 bases, leaving 12 bases between them. The CDR3 runs to 13 residues. Germline V gives CDR1 SGHVS, CDR2 FQNEAQ. CDR3 in DNA: TGTGCCAGCAGCCGGGACCAAGGGGAGACCCAGTACTTC. Protein sequence: CASSRDQGETQYF.

There are many counts of this clonotype. The chain carries TRBV12-3 or TRBV12-4 and TRBJ1-3; D might be TRBD1 (5 bases). The CDR3 totals 15 residues. Trimming took off 3 bases at V and 4 bases at J, with 13 bases between the two ends. DNA of the CDR3: TGTGCCAGCAGTTTCTCAAGAGGGGCCGGAAACACCATATATTTT. It codes for CASSFSRGAGNTIYF.

This chain joins TRBV7-3 and TRBJ2-3, with 7 bases lining up with TRBD1. V was clipped by 5 bases and J by 6 bases; unmatched bases: 11. In germline, CDR1 is SGHTA, CDR2 FQGTGA. This CDR3 spans 15 amino acids. The CDR3 DNA is TGTGCCAGCAGCCACTCGACAGGGAGATTGGATACGCAGTATTTT. Its protein is CASSHSTGRLDTQYF.

J is TRBJ2-3 and V is TRBV6-6, with TRBD2 matching over 8 bases. This CDR3 contains 15 residues. Germline V gives CDR1 MNHNY, CDR2 SVGAGI (reference sequence). With V trimmed by 2 bases and J by 9 bases, 10 bases remained unmatched. The CDR3 region is CASSYRTSPGSTQYF. For the CDR3, the DNA is TGTGCCAGCAGTTACCGGACTAGCCCCGGGAGCACGCAGTATTTT.